This T cell receptor beta chain was found in a study of STAT5B mutations in CD4+ large granular lymphocyte leukemia. This CDR3 comprises 11 residues. Looked up from germline, CDR1 is MNHEY and CDR2 is SVGAGI. V was cut by 7 bases and J by 6 bases, with 10 bases left in between. This was a survey-level run. Clones were read by immunoSEQ multiplex PCR, and TCRdb kept only the in-frame ones, dropping some. The sample records tens of thousands of clones, 55% to 75% being singletons. Buffy coats from healthy blood donors served as controls. V and J are TRBV6-5 and TRBJ2-7, with a possible D match to TRBD2 (5 bases). This clonotype was obtained from a human donor in good health. The sample was CD4+ T cells from blood buffy coats. For the CDR3, the DNA is TGTGCCAGCATTCTGACTACCGAGCAGTACTTC. It translates to CASILTTEQYF.